This TCR beta chain was recorded in a study of T cell responses to AZD1222 COVID-19 vaccine. Study outcomes and limitations: Clonal diversity was possibly underestimated, and white British individuals and females predominated among donors. The study sampled repertoires only after the peak T cell response.

Concerning this clone itself: Its antigen is not identified.

Second-dose groups at about 4 or about 12 weeks were pooled. The method was immunoSEQ multiplex PCR; TCRdb's version includes in-frame clones alone and lacks a portion of them. Here the sample spans roughly 110,000 clones, around 92% being singletons. This TCR was sampled from an adult who received the AZD1222 COVID-19 vaccine. Sequences were derived from peripheral blood, sampled 28 days after the second AZD1222 dose.

The chain's CDR3 is CASTAARGRAYNSPLHF. The CDR3 nucleotides are TGTGCCAGTACAGCTGCCCGGGGCAGGGCCTATAATTCACCCCTCCACTTT. This chain uses TRBV19 with TRBJ1-6, with D possibly TRBD1 on 5 matching bases. With 7 bases removed from V and 2 bases from J, the gap between germline ends came to 18 bases. Germline V gene data show CDR1 as LNHDA and CDR2 as SQIVND (reference sequence). The CDR3 is 17 residues long.